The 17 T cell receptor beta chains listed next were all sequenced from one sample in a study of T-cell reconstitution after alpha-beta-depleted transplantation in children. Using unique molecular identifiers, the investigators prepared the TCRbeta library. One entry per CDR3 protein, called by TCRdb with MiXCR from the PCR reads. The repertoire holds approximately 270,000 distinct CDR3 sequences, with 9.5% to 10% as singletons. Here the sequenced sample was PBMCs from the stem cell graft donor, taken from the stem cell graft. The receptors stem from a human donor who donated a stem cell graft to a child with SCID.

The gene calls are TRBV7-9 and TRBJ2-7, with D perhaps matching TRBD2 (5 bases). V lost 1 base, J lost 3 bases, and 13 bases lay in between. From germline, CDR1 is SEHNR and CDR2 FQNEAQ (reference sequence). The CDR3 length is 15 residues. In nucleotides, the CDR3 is TGTGCCAGCAGCTTAGGAGGTCGGGGTAGCTACGAGCAGTACTTC. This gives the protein CASSLGGRGSYEQYF.

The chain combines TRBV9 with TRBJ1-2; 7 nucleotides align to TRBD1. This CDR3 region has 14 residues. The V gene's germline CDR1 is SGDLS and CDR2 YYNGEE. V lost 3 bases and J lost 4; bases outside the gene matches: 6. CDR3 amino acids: CASSAMTGRYGYTF. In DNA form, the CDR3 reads TGTGCCAGCAGCGCCATGACAGGGCGCTATGGCTACACCTTC.

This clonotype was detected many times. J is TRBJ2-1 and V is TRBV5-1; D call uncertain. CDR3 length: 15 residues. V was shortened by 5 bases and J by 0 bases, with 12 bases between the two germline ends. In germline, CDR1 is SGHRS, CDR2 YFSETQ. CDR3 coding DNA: TGCGCCAGCAGTCACGGATCCTTCTCCTACAATGAGCAGTTCTTC. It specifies CASSHGSFSYNEQFF.

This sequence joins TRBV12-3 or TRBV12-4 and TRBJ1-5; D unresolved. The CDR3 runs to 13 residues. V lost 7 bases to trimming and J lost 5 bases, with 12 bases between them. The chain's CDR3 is CASTSSGDQPQHF. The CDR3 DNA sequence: TGTGCCAGCACCTCGTCTGGTGATCAGCCCCAGCATTTT.

As DNA, the CDR3 is TGTGCCAGCAGTCTCCGGACAGGGACTCAGCCCCAGCATTTT. Amino acids: CASSLRTGTQPQHF. The chain employs TRBV12-3 or TRBV12-4 and TRBJ1-5, with 8 nucleotides matching TRBD1. Losses at the gene ends were 5 bases for V and 6 bases for J; bases not matched to a gene: 6. CDR3 length equals 14 residues.

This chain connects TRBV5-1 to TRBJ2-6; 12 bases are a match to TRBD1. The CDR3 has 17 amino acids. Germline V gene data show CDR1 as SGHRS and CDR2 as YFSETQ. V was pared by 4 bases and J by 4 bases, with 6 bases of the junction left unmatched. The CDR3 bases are TGCGCCAGCAGCACGGGACAGGGGGCTGCAGGGGCCAACGTCCTGACTTTC. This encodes CASSTGQGAAGANVLTF.

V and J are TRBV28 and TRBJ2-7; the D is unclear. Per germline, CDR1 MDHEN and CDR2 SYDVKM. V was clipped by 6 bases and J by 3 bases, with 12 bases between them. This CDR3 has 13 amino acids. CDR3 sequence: CASSSGGFYEQYF. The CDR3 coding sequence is TGTGCCAGCAGCTCCGGCGGTTTCTACGAGCAGTACTTC. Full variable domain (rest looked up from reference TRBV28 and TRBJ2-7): DVKVTQSSRYLVKRTGEKVFLECVQDMDHENMFWYRQDPGLGLRLIYFSYDVKMKEKGDIPEGYSVSREKKERFSLILESASTNQTSMYLCASSSGGFYEQYFGPGTRLTVT.

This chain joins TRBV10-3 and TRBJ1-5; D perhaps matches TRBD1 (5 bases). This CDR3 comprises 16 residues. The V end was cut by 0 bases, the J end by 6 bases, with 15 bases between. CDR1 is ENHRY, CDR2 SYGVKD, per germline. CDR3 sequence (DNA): TGTGCCATCAGTGAGTCGACGGGAGGGGTGGGTCAGCCCCAGCATTTT. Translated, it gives CAISESTGGVGQPQHF.

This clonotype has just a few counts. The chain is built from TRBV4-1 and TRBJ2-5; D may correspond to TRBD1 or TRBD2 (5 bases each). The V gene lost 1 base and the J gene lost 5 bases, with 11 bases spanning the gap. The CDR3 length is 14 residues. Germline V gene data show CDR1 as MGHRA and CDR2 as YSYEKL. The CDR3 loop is CASSQGDGGETQYF. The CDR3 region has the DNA TGCGCCAGCAGCCAAGGGGACGGTGGGGAGACCCAGTACTTC.

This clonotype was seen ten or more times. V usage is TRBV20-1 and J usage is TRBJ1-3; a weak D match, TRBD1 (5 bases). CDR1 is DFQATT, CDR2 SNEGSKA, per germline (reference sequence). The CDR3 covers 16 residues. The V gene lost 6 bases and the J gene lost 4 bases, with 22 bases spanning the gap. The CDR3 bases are TGCAGTGCCGAAAATACCAATAAGCGACAGGGAAACACCATATATTTT. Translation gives CSAENTNKRQGNTIYF.

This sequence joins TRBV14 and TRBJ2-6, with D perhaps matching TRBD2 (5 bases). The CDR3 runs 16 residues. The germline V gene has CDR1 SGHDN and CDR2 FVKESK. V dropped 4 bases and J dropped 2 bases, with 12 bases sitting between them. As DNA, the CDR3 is TGTGCCAGCAGCCCCCCTCACGGGGCTGGGGCCAACGTCCTGACTTTC. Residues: CASSPPHGAGANVLTF.

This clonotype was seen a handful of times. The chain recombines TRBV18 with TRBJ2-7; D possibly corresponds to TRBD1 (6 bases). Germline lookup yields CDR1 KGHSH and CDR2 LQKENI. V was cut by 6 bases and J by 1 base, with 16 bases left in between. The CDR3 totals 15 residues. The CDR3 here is CASSPPSRGSYEQYF. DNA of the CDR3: TGTGCCAGCTCCCCTCCTTCCAGGGGATCCTACGAGCAGTACTTC.

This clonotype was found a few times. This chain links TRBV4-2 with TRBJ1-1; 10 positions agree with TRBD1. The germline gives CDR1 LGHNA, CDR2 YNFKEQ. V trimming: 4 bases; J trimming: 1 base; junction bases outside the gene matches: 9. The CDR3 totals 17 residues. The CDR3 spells CASSPRTGGSGNTEAFF. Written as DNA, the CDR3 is TGTGCCAGCAGCCCCCGGACAGGGGGATCGGGGAACACTGAAGCTTTCTTT.

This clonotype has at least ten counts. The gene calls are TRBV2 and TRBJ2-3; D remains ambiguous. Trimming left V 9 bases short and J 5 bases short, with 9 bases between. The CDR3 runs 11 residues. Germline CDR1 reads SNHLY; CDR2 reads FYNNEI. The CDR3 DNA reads TGTGCCAGTGAGATCGGAGATACGCAGTATTTT. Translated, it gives CASEIGDTQYF.

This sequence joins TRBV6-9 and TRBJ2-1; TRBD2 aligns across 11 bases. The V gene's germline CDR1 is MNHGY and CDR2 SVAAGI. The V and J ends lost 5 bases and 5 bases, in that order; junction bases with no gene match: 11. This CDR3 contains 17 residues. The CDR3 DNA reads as TGTGCCAGCAGTCAGCCCCCGACTAGCGGGGCGGACAATGAGCAGTTCTTC. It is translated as CASSQPPTSGADNEQFF.

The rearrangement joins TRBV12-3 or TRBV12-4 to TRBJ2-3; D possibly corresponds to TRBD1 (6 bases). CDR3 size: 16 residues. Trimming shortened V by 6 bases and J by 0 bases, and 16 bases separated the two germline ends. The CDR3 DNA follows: TGTGCCAGCAGCCCGGTCGTGGGGGCCAGCACAGATACGCAGTATTTT. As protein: CASSPVVGASTDTQYF.

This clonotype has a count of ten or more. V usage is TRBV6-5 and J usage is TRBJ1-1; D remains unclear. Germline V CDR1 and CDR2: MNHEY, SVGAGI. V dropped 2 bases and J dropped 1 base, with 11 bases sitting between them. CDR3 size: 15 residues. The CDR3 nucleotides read TGTGCCAGCAGTTACGCCCCGTTTGGGAACACTGAAGCTTTCTTT. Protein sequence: CASSYAPFGNTEAFF.